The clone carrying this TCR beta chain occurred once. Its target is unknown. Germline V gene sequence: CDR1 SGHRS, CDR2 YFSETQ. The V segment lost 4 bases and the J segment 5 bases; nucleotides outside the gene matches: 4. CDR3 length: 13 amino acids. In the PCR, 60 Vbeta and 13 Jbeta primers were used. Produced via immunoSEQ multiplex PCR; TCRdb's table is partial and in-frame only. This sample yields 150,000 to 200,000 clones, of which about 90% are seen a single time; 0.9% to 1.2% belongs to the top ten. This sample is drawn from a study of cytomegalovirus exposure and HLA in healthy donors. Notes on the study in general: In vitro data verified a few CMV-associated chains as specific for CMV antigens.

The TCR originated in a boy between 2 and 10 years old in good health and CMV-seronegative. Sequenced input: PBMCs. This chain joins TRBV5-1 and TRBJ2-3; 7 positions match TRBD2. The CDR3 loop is CASSRGGEDTQYF. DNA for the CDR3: TGCGCCAGCAGCCGTGGGGGGGAAGATACGCAGTATTTT. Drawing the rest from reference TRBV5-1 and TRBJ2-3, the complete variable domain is KAGVTQTPRYLIKTRGQQVTLSCSPISGHRSVSWYQQTPGQGLQFLFEYFSETQRNKGNFPGRFSGRQFSNSRSEMNVSTLELGDSALYLCASSRGGEDTQYFGPGTRLTVL.